The clone carrying this T cell receptor (beta chain) was observed once. Its antigen is unknown. The repertoire was sequenced with immunoSEQ multiplex PCR; TCRdb's copy has only in-frame clones and lacks some. The data contain 50,000 to 70,000 clones, just over 95% of them seen just once; the ten biggest clones take up more than 0.075%. These data belong to a study of siplizumab effects on memory and regulatory T cells. Germline V CDR1 and CDR2: SGHNT, YYREEE (reference sequence). Trimming took 1 base from V and 8 from J; bases not matched to a gene: 17. CDR3 size: 18 residues. Whole-study results and caveats: Siplizumab cultures yielded proliferating Tregs whose suppressive function was not confirmed.

The source material was naive CD8+ T cells sorted from blood. This TCR derives from a human donor in good health. The chain couples TRBV5-4 to TRBJ2-1; 8 nucleotides agree with TRBD2. This chain's CDR3 is CASSLRVLSGGLPDEQFF. The CDR3 DNA is TGTGCCAGCAGCTTGAGGGTCTTGTCGGGGGGGCTCCCCGATGAGCAGTTCTTC.